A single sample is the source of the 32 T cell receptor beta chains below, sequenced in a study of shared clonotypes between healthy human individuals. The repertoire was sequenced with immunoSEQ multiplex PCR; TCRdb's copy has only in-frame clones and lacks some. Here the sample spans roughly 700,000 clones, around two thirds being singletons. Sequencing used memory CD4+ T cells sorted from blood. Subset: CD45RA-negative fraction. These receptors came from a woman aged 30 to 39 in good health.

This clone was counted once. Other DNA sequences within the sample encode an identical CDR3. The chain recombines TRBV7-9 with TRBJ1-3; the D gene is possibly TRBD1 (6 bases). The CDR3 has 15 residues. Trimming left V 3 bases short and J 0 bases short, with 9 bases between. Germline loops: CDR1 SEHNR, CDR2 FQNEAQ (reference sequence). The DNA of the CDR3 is TGTGCCAGCAGCTTGGACAGACTCTCTGGAAACACCATATATTTT. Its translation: CASSLDRLSGNTIYF.

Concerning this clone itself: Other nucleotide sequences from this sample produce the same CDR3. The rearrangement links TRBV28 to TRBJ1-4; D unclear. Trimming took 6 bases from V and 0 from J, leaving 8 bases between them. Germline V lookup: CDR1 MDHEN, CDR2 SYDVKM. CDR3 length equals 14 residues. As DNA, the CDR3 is TGTGCCAGCAGGCCGGGAACAACTAATGAAAAACTGTTTTTT. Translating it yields CASRPGTTNEKLFF.

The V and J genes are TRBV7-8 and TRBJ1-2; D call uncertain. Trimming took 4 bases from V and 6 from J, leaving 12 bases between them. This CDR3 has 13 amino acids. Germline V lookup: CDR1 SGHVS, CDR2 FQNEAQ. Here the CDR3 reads CASSSQRADGYTF. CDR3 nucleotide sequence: TGTGCCAGCAGCTCACAGAGGGCGGATGGCTACACCTTC.

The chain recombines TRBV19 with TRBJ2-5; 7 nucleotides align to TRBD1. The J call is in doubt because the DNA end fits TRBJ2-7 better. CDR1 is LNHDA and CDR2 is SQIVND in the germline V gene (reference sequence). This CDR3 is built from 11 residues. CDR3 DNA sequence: TGTGCCACCAAACAGGGGTACGAGCAGTACTTC. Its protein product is CATKQGYEQYF.

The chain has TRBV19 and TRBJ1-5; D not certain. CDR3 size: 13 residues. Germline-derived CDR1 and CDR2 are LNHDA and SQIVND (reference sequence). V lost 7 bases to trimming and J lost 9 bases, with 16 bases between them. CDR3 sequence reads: CASKAGPWSPQHF. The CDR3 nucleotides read TGTGCCAGTAAGGCAGGACCTTGGTCGCCCCAGCATTTT.

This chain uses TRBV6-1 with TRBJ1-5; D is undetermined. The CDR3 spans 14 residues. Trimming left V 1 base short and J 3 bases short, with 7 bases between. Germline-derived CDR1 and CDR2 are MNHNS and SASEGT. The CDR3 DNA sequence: TGTGCCAGCAGTGAAGGCACCTTCAATCAGCCCCAGCATTTT. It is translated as CASSEGTFNQPQHF.

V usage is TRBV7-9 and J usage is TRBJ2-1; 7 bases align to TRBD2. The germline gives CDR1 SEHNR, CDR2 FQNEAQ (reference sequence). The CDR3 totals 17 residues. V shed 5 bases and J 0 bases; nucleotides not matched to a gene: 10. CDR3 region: CASSTRLRESSYNEQFF. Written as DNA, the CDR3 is TGTGCCAGCAGCACCCGTTTGCGGGAGAGCTCCTACAATGAGCAGTTCTTC.

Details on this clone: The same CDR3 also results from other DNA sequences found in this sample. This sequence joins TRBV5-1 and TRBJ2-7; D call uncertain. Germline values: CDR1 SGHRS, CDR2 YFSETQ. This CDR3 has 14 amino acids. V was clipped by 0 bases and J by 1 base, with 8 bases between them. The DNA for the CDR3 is TGCGCCAGCAGCTTGGGCACCAGTTCCTACGAGCAGTACTTC. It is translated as CASSLGTSSYEQYF.

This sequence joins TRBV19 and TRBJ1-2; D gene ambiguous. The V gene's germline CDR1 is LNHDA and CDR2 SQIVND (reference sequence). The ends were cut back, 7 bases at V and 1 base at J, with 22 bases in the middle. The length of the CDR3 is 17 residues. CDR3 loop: CASKVSARALFNYGYTF. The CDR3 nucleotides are TGTGCCAGTAAGGTTTCAGCCAGAGCCCTTTTTAACTATGGCTACACCTTC.

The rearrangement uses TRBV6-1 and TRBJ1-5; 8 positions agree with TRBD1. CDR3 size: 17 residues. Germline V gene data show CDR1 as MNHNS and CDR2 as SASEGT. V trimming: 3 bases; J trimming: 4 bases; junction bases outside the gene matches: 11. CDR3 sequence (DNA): TGTGCCAGCAGTGACCCTCTATTAACAGGGGGGAATCAGCCCCAGCATTTT. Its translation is CASSDPLLTGGNQPQHF.

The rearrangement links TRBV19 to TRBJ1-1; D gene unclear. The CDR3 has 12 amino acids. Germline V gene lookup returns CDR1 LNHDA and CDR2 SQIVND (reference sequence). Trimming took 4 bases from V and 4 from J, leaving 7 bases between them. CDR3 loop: CASSTAGTEAFF. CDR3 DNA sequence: TGTGCCAGTAGTACAGCGGGCACTGAAGCTTTCTTT.

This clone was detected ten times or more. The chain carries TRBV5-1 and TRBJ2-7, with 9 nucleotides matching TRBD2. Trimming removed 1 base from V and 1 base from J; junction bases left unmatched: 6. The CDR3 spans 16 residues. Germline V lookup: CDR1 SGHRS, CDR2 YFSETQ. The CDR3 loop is CASSLPSAGGSYEQYF. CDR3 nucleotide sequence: TGCGCCAGCAGCTTGCCATCAGCGGGAGGTTCCTACGAGCAGTACTTC.

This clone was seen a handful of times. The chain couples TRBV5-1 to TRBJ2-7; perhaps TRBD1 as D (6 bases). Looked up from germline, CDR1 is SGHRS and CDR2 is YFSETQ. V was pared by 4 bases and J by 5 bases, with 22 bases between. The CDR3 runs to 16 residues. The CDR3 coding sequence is TGCGCCAGCAGCCCGGATGGGGGCCTAACTGCGGACGAGCAGTACTTC. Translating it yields CASSPDGGLTADEQYF.

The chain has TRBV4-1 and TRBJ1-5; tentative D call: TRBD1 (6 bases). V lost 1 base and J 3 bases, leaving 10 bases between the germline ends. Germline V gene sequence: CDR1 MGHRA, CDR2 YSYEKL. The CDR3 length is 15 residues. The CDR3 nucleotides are TGCGCCAGCAGCCAAGGGACAGACCTCAATCAGCCCCAGCATTTT. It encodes CASSQGTDLNQPQHF.

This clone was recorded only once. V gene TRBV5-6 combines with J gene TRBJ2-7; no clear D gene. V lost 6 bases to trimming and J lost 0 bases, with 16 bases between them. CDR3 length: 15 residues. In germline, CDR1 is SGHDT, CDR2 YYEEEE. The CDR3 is CASKKGSSLSYEQYF. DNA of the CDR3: TGTGCCAGCAAGAAGGGCAGTTCCCTCTCCTACGAGCAGTACTTC.

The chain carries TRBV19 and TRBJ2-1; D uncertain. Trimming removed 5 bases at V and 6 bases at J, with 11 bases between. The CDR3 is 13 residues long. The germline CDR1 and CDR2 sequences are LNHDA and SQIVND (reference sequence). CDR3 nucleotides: TGTGCCAGTAGTCCTGTTCCCGGCAATGAGCAGTTCTTC. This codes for CASSPVPGNEQFF.

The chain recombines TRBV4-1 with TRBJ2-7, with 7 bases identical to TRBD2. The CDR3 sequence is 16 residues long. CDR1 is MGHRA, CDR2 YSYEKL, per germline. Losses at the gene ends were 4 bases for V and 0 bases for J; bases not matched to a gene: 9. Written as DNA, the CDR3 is TGCGCCAGCAGCCGACAAATAGGACTAGTCTCCTACGAGCAGTACTTC. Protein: CASSRQIGLVSYEQYF.

CDR3 sequence (DNA): TGTGCCAGCAGTGAATCCGACAGGACGGGCAATCAGCCCCAGCATTTT. Protein product: CASSESDRTGNQPQHF. J is TRBJ1-5 and V is TRBV2, with D possibly matching TRBD1 (6 bases). Trimming cost V 2 bases and J 2 bases, with 13 bases left between them. The CDR3 extends over 16 amino acids. Germline V CDR1 and CDR2: SNHLY, FYNNEI.

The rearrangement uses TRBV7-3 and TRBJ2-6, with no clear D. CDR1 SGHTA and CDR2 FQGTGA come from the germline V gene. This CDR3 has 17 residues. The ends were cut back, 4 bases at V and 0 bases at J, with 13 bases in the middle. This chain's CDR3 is CASSYPGQVSGANVLTF. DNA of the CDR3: TGTGCCAGCAGCTACCCCGGGCAAGTCTCTGGGGCCAACGTCCTGACTTTC.

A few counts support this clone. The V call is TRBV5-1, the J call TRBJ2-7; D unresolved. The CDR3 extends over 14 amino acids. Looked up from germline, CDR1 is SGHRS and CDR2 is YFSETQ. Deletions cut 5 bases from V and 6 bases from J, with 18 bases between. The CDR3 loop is CASRPQDYLSEQYF. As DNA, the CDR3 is TGCGCCAGCAGACCTCAGGATTACCTCTCCGAGCAGTACTTC. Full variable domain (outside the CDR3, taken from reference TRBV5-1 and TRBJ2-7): KAGVTQTPRYLIKTRGQQVTLSCSPISGHRSVSWYQQTPGQGLQFLFEYFSETQRNKGNFPGRFSGRQFSNSRSEMNVSTLELGDSALYLCASRPQDYLSEQYFGPGTRLTVT.

The CDR3 DNA reads TGTGCCAGCAAGTCGGCGACGAGGGAAGCTTTCTTT. Amino acid sequence: CASKSATREAFF. The rearrangement uses TRBV28 and TRBJ1-1; D ambiguous. The CDR3 sequence is 12 residues long. V gave up 7 bases and J gave up 8 bases, with 14 bases separating them. Per germline, CDR1 MDHEN and CDR2 SYDVKM. The full variable domain, rest sourced from reference TRBV28 and TRBJ1-1, is DVKVTQSSRYLVKRTGEKVFLECVQDMDHENMFWYRQDPGLGLRLIYFSYDVKMKEKGDIPEGYSVSREKKERFSLILESASTNQTSMYLCASKSATREAFFGQGTRLTVV.

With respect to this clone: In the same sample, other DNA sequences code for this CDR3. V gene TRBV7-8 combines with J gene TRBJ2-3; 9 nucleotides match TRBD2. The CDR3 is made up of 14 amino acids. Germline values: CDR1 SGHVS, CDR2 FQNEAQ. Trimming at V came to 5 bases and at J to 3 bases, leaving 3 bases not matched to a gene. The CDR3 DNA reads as TGTGCCAGCAGCAGAAGCGGGAGGACAGATACGCAGTATTTT. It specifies CASSRSGRTDTQYF.

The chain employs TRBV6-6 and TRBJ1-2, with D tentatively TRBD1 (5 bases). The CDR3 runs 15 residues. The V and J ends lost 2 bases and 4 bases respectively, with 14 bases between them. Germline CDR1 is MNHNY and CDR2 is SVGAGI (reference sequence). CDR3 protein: CASSYDVGGIYGYTF. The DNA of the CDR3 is TGTGCCAGCAGTTACGATGTCGGGGGTATCTATGGCTACACCTTC.

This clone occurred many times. The CDR3 region has the DNA TGTGCCAGCACAGCCGCCCCCCCTAGCGGGAGTTACGAGCAGTACTTC. Protein sequence: CASTAAPPSGSYEQYF. The chain couples TRBV6-6 to TRBJ2-7; TRBD2 matches at 10 bases. The trim removed 7 bases at V and 4 bases at J, leaving 13 bases unmatched. This CDR3 spans 16 amino acids. Germline assignment: CDR1 MNHNY and CDR2 SVGAGI (reference sequence).

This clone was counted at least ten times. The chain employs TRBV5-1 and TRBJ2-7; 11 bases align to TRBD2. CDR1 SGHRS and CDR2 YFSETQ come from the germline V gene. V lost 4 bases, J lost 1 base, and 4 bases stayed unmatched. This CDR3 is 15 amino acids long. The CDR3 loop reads CASSVGLAVSYEQYF. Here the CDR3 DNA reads TGCGCCAGCAGCGTGGGACTAGCGGTATCCTACGAGCAGTACTTC.

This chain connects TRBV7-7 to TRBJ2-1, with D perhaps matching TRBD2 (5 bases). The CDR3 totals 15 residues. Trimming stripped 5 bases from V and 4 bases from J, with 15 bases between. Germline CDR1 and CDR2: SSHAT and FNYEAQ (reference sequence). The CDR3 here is CASSPSSGGYNEQFF. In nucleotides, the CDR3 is TGTGCCAGCAGCCCCTCCAGCGGAGGTTACAATGAGCAGTTCTTC.

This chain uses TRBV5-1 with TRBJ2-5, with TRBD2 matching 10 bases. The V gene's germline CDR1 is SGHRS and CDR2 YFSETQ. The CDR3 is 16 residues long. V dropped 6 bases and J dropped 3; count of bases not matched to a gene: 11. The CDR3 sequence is CASTLPHLAGEETQYF. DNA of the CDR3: TGCGCCAGCACCCTGCCCCATCTAGCGGGAGAAGAGACCCAGTACTTC.

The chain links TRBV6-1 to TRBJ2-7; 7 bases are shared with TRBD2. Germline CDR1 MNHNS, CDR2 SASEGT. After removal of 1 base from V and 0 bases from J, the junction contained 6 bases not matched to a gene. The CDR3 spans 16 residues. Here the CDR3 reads CASSEVGRGTSYEQYF. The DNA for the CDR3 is TGTGCCAGCAGTGAAGTGGGGCGGGGGACCTCCTACGAGCAGTACTTC.

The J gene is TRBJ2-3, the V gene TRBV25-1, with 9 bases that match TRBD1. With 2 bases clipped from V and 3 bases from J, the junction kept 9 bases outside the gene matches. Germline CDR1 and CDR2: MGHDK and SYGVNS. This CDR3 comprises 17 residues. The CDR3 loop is CASSEQTGTGITDTQYF. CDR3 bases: TGTGCCAGCAGTGAACAGACCGGGACAGGGATAACAGATACGCAGTATTTT.

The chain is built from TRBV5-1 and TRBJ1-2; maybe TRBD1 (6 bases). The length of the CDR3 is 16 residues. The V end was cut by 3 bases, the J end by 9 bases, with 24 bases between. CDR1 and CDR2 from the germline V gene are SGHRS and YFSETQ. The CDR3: CASSSGGGHPNSRYTF. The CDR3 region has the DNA TGCGCCAGCAGCTCTGGCGGGGGACATCCCAACTCCCGCTACACCTTC.

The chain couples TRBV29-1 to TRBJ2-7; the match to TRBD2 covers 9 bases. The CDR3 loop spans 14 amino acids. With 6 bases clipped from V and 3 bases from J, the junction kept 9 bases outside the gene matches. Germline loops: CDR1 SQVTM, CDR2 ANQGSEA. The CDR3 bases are TGCAGCGTCCTCGTTTTTAGCGGGAGCTACGAGCAGTACTTC. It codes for CSVLVFSGSYEQYF.

CDR3 sequence: CASRLTSGRNTGELFF. The CDR3 bases are TGTGCCAGCAGGCTAACTAGCGGGAGAAACACCGGGGAGCTGTTTTTT. The V gene is TRBV2, the J gene TRBJ2-2, with 11 bases identical to TRBD2. The CDR3 has 16 amino acids. Germline assignment: CDR1 SNHLY and CDR2 FYNNEI. Losses at the gene ends were 6 bases for V and 2 bases for J; bases not matched to a gene: 5.